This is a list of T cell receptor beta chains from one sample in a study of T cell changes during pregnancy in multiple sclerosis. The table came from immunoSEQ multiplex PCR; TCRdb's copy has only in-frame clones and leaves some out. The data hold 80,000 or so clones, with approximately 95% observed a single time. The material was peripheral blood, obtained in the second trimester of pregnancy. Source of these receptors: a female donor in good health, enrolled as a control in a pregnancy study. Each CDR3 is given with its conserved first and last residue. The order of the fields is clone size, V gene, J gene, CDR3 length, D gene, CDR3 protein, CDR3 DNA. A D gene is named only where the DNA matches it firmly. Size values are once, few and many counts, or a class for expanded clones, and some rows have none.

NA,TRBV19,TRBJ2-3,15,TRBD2,CASSRVAGGSNTQYF,TGTGCCAGTAGTCGGGTAGCGGGAGGAAGTAATACGCAGTATTTT
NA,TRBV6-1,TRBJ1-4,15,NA,CASSEVLGPNEKLFF,TGTGCCAGCAGTGAAGTACTGGGGCCTAATGAAAAACTGTTTTTT
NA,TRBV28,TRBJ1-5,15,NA,CASSSGFLGNQPQHF,TGTGCCAGCAGTTCAGGATTTTTGGGCAATCAGCCCCAGCATTTT
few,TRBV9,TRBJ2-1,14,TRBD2,CASRAGGENNEQFF,TGTGCCAGCAGGGCGGGAGGAGAGAACAATGAGCAGTTCTTC
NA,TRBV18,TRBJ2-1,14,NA,CASSPIAGDNEQFF,TGTGCCAGCTCACCGATTGCCGGGGACAATGAGCAGTTCTTC
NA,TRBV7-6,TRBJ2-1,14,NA,CASSPRDGNNEQFF,TGTGCCAGCAGCCCCCGTGACGGGAACAATGAGCAGTTCTTC
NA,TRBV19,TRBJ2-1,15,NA,CASNPWGGYNNEQFF,TGTGCCAGTAACCCTTGGGGCGGATATAACAATGAGCAGTTCTTC
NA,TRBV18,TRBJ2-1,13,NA,CASSLDPNNEQFF,TGTGCCAGCTCCCTAGACCCTAACAATGAGCAGTTCTTC
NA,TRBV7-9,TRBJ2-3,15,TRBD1,CASSPGQTLADTQYF,TGTGCCAGCAGCCCGGGACAGACCCTGGCAGATACGCAGTATTTT
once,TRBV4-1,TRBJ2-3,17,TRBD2,CASSQVGGRVSTDTQYF,TGCGCCAGCAGCCAAGTGGGGGGGAGGGTCAGCACAGATACGCAGTATTTT
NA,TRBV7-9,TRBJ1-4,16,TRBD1,CASSLAWDRAGEKLFF,TGTGCCAGCAGCTTAGCTTGGGACAGGGCTGGCGAAAAACTGTTTTTT
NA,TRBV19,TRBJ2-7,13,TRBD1,CASTDRGPDEQYF,TGTGCCAGTACTGACAGGGGGCCAGACGAGCAGTACTTC
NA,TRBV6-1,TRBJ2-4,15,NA,CASRTDSLAKNIQYF,TGTGCCAGCAGGACGGACAGCCTAGCCAAAAACATTCAGTACTTC
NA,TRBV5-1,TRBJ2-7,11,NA,CASSPGLEQYF,TGCGCCAGCAGCCCAGGTCTCGAGCAGTACTTC
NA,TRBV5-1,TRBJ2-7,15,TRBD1,CASSPTDRGYYEQYF,TGCGCCAGCAGTCCTACAGACAGGGGGTATTACGAGCAGTACTTC
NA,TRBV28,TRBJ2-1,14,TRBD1,CASSPYRGEGEQFF,TGTGCCAGCAGTCCATACAGGGGAGAGGGTGAGCAGTTCTTC
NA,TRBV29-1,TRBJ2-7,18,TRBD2,CSVEGWTSGSSGSYEQYF,TGCAGCGTTGAAGGGTGGACTAGCGGGAGTTCGGGCTCCTACGAGCAGTACTTC
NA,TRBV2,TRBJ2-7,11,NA,CASGSGVEQYF,TGTGCCAGCGGGAGTGGTGTCGAGCAGTACTTC
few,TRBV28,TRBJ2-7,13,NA,CASRALESYEQYF,TGTGCCAGCAGAGCTTTAGAGTCCTACGAGCAGTACTTC
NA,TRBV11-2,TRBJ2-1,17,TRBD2,CASSSAGTSGAMGEQFF,TGTGCCAGCAGCTCCGCTGGGACTAGCGGGGCCATGGGGGAGCAGTTCTTC
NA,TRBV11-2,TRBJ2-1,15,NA,CASSLVLAPYNEQFF,TGTGCCAGCAGCTTAGTTCTAGCCCCCTACAATGAGCAGTTCTTC
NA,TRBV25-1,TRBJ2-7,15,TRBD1,CASRRTGTGYHEQYF,TGTGCCAGCAGGAGAACCGGGACAGGGTATCACGAGCAGTACTTC
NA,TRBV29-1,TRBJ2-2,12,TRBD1,CSVPGGTGELFF,TGCAGCGTCCCAGGGGGCACCGGGGAGCTGTTTTTT
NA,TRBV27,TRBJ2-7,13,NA,CASSYGVGYEQYF,TGTGCCAGCAGTTACGGGGTAGGGTACGAGCAGTACTTC
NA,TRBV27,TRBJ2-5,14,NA,CASSLYGSAETQYF,TGTGCCAGCAGTTTGTACGGGTCCGCCGAGACCCAGTACTTC
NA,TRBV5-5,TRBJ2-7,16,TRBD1,CASSLDVDRGRYEQYF,TGTGCCAGCAGCTTGGACGTTGACAGGGGGCGATACGAGCAGTACTTC
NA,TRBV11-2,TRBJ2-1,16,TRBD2,CASIRGTSGSYNEQFF,TGTGCCAGCATCCGGGGAACTAGCGGGAGCTACAATGAGCAGTTCTTC
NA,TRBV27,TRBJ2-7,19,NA,CASSRFRFEPSGPPYEQYF,TGTGCCAGCAGTCGGTTTAGGTTCGAACCATCGGGTCCTCCTTACGAGCAGTACTTC
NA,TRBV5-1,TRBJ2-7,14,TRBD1,CASRQATGYYEQYF,TGCGCCAGCAGACAAGCGACAGGGTACTACGAGCAGTACTTC
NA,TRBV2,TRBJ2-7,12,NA,CASSATSSEQYF,TGTGCCAGCAGCGCCACTAGTAGCGAGCAGTACTTC
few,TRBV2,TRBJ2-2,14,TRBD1,CASSGDSRTGELFF,TGTGCCAGCAGTGGGGACAGCCGCACCGGGGAGCTGTTTTTT
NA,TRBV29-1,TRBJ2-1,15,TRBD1,CSVMGPGQVVDEQFF,TGCAGCGTTATGGGGCCGGGACAGGTCGTGGATGAGCAGTTCTTC
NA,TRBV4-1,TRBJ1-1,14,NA,CASSQDTGGTEAFF,TGCGCCAGCAGCCAAGATACGGGGGGCACTGAAGCTTTCTTT
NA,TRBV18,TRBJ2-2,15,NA,CASSAGTHNTGELFF,TGTGCCAGCTCTGCCGGGACACATAACACCGGGGAGCTGTTTTTT
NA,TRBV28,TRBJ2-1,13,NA,CASSLGVGNEQFF,TGTGCCAGCAGTTTGGGTGTCGGGAATGAGCAGTTCTTC